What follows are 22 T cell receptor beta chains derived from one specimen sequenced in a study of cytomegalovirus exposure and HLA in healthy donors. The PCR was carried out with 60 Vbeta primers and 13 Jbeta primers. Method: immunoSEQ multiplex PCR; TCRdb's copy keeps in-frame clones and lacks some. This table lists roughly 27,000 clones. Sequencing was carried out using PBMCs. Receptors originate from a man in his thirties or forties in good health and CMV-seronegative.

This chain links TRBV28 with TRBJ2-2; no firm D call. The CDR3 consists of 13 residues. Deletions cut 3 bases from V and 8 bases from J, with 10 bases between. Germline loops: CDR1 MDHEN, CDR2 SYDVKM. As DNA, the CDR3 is TGTGCCAGCAGTTTGAGAGGTTCTGGGGAGCTGTTTTTT. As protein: CASSLRGSGELFF.

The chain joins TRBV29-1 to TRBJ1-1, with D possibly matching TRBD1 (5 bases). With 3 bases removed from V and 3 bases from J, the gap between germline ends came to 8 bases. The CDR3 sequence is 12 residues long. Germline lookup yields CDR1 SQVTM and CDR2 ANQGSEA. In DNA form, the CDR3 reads TGCAGCGTTGACAGGGATGACACTGAAGCTTTCTTT. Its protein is CSVDRDDTEAFF.

Here the CDR3 DNA reads TGCGCCACCCTTCCAGGTTATATTAATGAAAAACTGTTTTTT. Encoded protein: CATLPGYINEKLFF. The rearrangement links TRBV5-1 to TRBJ1-4; no reliable D call. The V gene lost 9 bases and the J gene lost 4 bases, with 16 bases spanning the gap. The germline V gene has CDR1 SGHRS and CDR2 YFSETQ. The CDR3 is made up of 14 amino acids.

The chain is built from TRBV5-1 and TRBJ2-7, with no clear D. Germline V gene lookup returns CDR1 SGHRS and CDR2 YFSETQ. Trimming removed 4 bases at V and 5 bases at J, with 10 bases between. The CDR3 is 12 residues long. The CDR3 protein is CASSPPANEQYF. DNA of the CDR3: TGCGCCAGCAGCCCCCCCGCGAACGAGCAGTACTTC. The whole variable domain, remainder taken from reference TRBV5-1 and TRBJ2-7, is KAGVTQTPRYLIKTRGQQVTLSCSPISGHRSVSWYQQTPGQGLQFLFEYFSETQRNKGNFPGRFSGRQFSNSRSEMNVSTLELGDSALYLCASSPPANEQYFGPGTRLTVT.

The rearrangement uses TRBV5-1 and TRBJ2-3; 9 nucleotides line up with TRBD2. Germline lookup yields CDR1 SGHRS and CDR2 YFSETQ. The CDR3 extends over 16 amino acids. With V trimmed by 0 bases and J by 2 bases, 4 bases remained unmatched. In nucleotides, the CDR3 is TGCGCCAGCAGCTTGGGGAGGGGACTAGCCACAGATACGCAGTATTTT. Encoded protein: CASSLGRGLATDTQYF.

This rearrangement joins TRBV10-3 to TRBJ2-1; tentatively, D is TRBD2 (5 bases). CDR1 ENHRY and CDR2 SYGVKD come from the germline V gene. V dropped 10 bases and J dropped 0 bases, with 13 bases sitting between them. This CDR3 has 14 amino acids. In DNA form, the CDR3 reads TGTGCCACGGGGAAAGTGGCCTCCTACAATGAGCAGTTCTTC. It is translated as CATGKVASYNEQFF.

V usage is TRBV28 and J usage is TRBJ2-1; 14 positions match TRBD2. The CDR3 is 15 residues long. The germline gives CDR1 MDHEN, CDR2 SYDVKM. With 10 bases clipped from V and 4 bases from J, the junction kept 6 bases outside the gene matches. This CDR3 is CATAGLAGVYNEQFF. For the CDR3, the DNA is TGTGCCACCGCGGGACTAGCGGGAGTGTACAATGAGCAGTTCTTC.

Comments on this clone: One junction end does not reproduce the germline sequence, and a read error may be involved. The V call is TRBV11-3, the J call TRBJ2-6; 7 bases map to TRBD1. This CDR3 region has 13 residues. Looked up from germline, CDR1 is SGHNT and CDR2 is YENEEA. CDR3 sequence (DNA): TGTGCCAGCAGCTATACAGGGGTCAACGTCCTGACTTTC. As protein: CASSYTGVNVLTF.

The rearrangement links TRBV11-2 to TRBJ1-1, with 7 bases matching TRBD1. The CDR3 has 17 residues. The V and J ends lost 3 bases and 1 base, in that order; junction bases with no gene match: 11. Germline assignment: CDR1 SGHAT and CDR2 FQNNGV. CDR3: CASSLENYRGRNTEAFF. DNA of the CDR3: TGTGCCAGCAGCTTGGAAAATTACAGGGGAAGGAACACTGAAGCTTTCTTT.

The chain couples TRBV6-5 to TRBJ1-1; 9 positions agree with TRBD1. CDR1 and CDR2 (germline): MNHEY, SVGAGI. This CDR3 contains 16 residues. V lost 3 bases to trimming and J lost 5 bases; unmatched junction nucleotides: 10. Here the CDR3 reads CASSYLDRGGETEAFF. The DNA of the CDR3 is TGTGCCAGCAGTTATTTAGACAGGGGGGGGGAGACTGAAGCTTTCTTT.

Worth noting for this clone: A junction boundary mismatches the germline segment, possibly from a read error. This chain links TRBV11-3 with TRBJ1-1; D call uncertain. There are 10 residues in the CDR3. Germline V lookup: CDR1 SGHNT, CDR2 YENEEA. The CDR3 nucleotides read TGTGCCAGCAGCTTAGGGGGAGCGACGTTT. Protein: CASSLGGATF.

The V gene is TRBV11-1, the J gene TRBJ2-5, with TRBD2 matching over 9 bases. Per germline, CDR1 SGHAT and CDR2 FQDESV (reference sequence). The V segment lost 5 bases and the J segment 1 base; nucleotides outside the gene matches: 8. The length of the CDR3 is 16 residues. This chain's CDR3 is CASSLPAGGIQETQYF. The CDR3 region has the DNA TGTGCCAGCAGCCTCCCTGCGGGGGGGATCCAAGAGACCCAGTACTTC.

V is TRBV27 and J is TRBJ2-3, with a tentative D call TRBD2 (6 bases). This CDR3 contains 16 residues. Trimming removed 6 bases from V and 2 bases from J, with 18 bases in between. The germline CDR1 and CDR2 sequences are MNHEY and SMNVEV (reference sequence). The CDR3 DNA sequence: TGTGCCAGCAGGCGGGGCCCCGCTAGATTCACAGATACGCAGTATTTT. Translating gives CASRRGPARFTDTQYF.

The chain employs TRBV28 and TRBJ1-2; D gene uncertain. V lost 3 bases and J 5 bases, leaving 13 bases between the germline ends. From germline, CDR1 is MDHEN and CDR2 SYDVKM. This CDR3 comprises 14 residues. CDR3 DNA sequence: TGTGCCAGCAGTTTTCGGGGTCACCGGTATGGCTACACCTTC. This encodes CASSFRGHRYGYTF.

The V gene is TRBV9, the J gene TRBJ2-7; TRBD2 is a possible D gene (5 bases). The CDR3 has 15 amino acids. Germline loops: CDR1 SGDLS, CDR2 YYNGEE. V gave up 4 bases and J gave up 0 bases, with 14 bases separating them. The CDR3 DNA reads TGTGCCAGCAGCCCCACCTTAGCGAGCTCCTACGAGCAGTACTTC. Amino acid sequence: CASSPTLASSYEQYF. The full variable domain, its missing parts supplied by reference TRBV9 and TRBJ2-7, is DSGVTQTPKHLITATGQRVTLRCSPRSGDLSVYWYQQSLDQGLQFLIQYYNGEERAKGNILERFSAQQFPDLHSELNLSSLELGDSALYFCASSPTLASSYEQYFGPGTRLTVT.

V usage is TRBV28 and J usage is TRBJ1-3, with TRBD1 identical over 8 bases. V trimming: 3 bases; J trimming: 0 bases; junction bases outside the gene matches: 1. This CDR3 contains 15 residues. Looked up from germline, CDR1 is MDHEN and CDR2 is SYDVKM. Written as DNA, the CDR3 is TGTGCCAGCAGTTTGGGGACAGGCTCTGGAAACACCATATATTTT. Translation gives CASSLGTGSGNTIYF.

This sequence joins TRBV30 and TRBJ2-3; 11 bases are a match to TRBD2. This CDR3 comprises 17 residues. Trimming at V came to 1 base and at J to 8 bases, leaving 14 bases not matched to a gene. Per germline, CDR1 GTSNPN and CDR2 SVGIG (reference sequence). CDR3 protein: CAWSALGSGGAVGTQYF. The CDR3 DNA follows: TGTGCCTGGAGTGCTTTGGGTAGCGGGGGGGCAGTAGGTACGCAGTATTTT.

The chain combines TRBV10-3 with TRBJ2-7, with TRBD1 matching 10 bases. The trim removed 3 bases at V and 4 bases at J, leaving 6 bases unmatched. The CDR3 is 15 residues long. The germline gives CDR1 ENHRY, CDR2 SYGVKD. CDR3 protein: CAISDPRDRGYEQYF. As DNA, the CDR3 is TGTGCCATCAGTGATCCAAGGGACAGGGGATACGAGCAGTACTTC.

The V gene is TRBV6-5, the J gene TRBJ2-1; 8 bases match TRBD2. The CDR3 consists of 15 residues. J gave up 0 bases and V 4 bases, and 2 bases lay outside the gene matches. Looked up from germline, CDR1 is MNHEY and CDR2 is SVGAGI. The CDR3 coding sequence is TGTGCCAGCAGTTCCAGCGGGAGCTCCTACAATGAGCAGTTCTTC. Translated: CASSSSGSSYNEQFF.

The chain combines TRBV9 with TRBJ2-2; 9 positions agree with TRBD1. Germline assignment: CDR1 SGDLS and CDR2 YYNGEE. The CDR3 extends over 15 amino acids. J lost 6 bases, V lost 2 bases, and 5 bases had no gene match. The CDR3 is CASSVLGTGSGELFF. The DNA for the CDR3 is TGTGCCAGCAGCGTTCTCGGGACAGGGTCCGGGGAGCTGTTTTTT.

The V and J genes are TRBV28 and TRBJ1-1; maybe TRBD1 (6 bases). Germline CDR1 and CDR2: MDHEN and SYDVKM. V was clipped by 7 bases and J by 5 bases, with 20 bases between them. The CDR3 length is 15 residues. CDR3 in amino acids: CASNTLGAWETEAFF. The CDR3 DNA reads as TGTGCCAGCAACACCCTGGGGGCTTGGGAAACTGAAGCTTTCTTT.

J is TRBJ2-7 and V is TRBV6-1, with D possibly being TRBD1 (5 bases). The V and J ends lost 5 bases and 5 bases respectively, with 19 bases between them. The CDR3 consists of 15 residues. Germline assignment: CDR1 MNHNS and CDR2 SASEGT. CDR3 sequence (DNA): TGTGCCAGCAGTCCGCCTTTGGGCAGGGCCCACGAGCAGTACTTC. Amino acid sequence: CASSPPLGRAHEQYF.